Listed below are T cell receptor beta chains from one sample, sequenced in a study of radiation and T cells in renal cell carcinoma. Produced via immunoSEQ multiplex PCR; TCRdb's table is partial and in-frame only. The repertoire holds about 78,000 clones, about nine tenths seen once, with 6% in the top ten. The sequencing here drew on blood, taken from a patient whose treatment included radiotherapy and nephrectomy. The receptors shown here come from an older woman with renal cell carcinoma. Both conserved end residues are part of each CDR3. D genes are given only for firm matches. Some rows have no size entry. The others give once, few or many, or a class for an expanded clone.

V: TRBV11-2
D: TRBD1
J: TRBJ2-7
size: -
DNA: TGTGCCAGCAGCCAAGGGACAGGAGGGCCCTACGAGCAGTACTTC
CDR3: CASSQGTGGPYEQYF

V: TRBV19
D: -
J: TRBJ2-7
size: -
DNA: TGTGCCAGTAGTAGGGCCAGAACCTACGAGCAGTACTTC
CDR3: CASSRARTYEQYF

V: TRBV4-3
D: TRBD1
J: TRBJ1-2
size: -
DNA: TGCGCCAGCAGCCCCCAGATTTCGACAGGGGGCTTTGGCTACACCTTC
CDR3: CASSPQISTGGFGYTF

V: TRBV19
D: -
J: TRBJ1-5
size: -
DNA: TGTGCCAGTAGTATAGATTGGGCAGCCGGCCCCCAGCATTTT
CDR3: CASSIDWAAGPQHF

V: TRBV6-1
D: -
J: TRBJ2-3
size: -
DNA: TGTGCCAGCACGGCCACAGATACGCAGTATTTT
CDR3: CASTATDTQYF

V: TRBV5-6
D: TRBD1
J: TRBJ1-2
size: -
DNA: TGTGCCAGCAGCTTGGGACAGGGAGCCCTCTATGGCTACACCTTC
CDR3: CASSLGQGALYGYTF

V: TRBV11-3
D: -
J: TRBJ2-3
size: -
DNA: TGTGCCAGCAGCTTAGGAGACGGAACAGATACGCAGTATTTT
CDR3: CASSLGDGTDTQYF

V: TRBV4-1
D: TRBD1
J: TRBJ1-2
size: once
DNA: TGCGCCAGCAGCCTTGGACAGGGTGATGGTGGCTACACCTTC
CDR3: CASSLGQGDGGYTF

V: TRBV7-3
D: TRBD2
J: TRBJ2-3
size: -
DNA: TGTGCCAGCAGCTTAAAAGGGGTAGCGGGGGGCAACACAGATACGCAGTATTTT
CDR3: CASSLKGVAGGNTDTQYF

V: TRBV6-5
D: -
J: TRBJ1-2
size: -
DNA: TGTGCCAGCACCGGACGGGACGGTCCTAACTATGGCTACACCTTC
CDR3: CASTGRDGPNYGYTF

V: TRBV30
D: -
J: TRBJ2-1
size: -
DNA: TGTGCCTGGAGTGTAGTGTGGAGCTCCTACAATGAGCAGTTCTTC
CDR3: CAWSVVWSSYNEQFF

V: TRBV4-1
D: TRBD1
J: TRBJ1-2
size: -
DNA: TGCGCCAGCAGCCATGGACAGGGTGGCTATGGCTACACCTTC
CDR3: CASSHGQGGYGYTF

V: TRBV6-5
D: -
J: TRBJ1-5
size: -
DNA: TGTGCCAGCAGTTCCGGGGGACGGGTCGATCAGCCCCAGCATTTT
CDR3: CASSSGGRVDQPQHF

V: TRBV7-2
D: TRBD1
J: TRBJ1-6
size: -
DNA: TGTGCCAGCAGCCAAAGCCGACAGGGAGTCGGTTCACCCCTCCACTTT
CDR3: CASSQSRQGVGSPLHF

V: TRBV4-1
D: -
J: TRBJ2-7
size: -
DNA: TGCGCCAGCCGCTCCGAAATATACGAGCAGTACTTC
CDR3: CASRSEIYEQYF

V: TRBV28
D: -
J: TRBJ2-5
size: few
DNA: TGTGCCAGCAGTTTCAGGGGAGGAGGGCGAGAGACCCAGTACTTC
CDR3: CASSFRGGGRETQYF

V: TRBV4-1
D: -
J: TRBJ1-5
size: -
DNA: TGCGCCAGCAGCCAAGGATCGGGGTGGGGACAGCCCCAGCATTTT
CDR3: CASSQGSGWGQPQHF

V: TRBV5-4
D: -
J: TRBJ2-6
size: -
DNA: TGTGCCAGCGTGGAAGCTGGGGCCAACGTCCTGACTTTC
CDR3: CASVEAGANVLTF